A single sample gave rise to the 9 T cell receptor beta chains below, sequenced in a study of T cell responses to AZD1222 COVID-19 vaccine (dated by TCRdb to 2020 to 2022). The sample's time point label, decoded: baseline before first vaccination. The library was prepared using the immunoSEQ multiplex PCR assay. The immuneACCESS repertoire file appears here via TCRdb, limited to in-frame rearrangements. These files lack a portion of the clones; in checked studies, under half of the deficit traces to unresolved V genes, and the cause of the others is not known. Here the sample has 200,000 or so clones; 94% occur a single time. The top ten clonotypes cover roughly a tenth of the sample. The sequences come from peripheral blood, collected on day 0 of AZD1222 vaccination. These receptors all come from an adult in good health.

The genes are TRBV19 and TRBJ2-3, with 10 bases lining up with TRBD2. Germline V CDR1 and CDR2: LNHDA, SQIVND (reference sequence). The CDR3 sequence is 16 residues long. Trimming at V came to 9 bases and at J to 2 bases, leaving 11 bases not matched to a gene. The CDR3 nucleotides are TGTGCCAGCAAAACACTTACTAGCGGGACCACAGATACGCAGTATTTT. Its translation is CASKTLTSGTTDTQYF.

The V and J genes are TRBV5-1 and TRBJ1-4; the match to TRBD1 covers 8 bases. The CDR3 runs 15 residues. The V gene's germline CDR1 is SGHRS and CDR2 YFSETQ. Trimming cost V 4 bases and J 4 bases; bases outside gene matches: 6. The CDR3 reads CASSLGQVLNEKLFF. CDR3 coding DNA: TGCGCCAGCAGCCTGGGACAGGTGCTTAATGAAAAACTGTTTTTT.

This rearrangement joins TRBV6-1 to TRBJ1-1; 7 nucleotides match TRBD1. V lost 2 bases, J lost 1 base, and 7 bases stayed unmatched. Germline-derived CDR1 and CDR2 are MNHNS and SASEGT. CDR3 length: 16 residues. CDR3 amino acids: CASSERSRGPNTEAFF. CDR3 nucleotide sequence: TGTGCCAGCAGTGAACGCTCTAGGGGGCCGAACACTGAAGCTTTCTTT.

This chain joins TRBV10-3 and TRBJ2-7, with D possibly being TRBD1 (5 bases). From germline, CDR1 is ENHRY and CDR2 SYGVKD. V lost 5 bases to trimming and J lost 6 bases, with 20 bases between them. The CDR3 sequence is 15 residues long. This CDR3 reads CAISLPEAGYREQYF. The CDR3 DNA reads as TGTGCCATCAGTCTACCAGAAGCAGGGTACCGCGAGCAGTACTTC.

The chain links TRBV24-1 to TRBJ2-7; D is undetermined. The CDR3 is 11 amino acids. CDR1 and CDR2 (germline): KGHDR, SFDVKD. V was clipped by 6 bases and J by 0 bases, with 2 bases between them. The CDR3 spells CATSNSYEQYF. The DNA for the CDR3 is TGTGCCACCAGTAACTCCTACGAGCAGTACTTC.

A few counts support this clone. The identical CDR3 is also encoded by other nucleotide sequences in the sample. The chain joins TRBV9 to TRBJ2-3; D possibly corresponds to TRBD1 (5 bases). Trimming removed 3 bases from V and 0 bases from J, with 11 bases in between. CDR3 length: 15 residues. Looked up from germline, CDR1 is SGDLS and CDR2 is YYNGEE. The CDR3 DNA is TGTGCCAGCAGCGGTACAGGCACTAGCACAGATACGCAGTATTTT. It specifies CASSGTGTSTDTQYF.

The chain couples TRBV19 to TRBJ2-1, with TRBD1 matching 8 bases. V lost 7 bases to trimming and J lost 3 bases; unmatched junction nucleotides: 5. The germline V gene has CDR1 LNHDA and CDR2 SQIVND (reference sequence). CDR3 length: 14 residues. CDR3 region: CASMPTGGYNEQFF. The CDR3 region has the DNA TGTGCCAGTATGCCCACAGGGGGCTACAATGAGCAGTTCTTC.

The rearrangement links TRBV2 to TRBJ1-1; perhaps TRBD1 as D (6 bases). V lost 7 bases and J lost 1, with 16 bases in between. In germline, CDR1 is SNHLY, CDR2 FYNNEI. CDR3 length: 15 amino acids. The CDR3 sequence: CASNSRQATNTEAFF. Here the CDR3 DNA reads TGTGCCAGCAATTCCCGACAGGCAACGAACACTGAAGCTTTCTTT. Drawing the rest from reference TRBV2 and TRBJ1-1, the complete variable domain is EPEVTQTPSHQVTQMGQEVILRCVPISNHLYFYWYRQILGQKVEFLVSFYNNEISEKSEIFDDQFSVERPDGSNFTLKIRSTKLEDSAMYFCASNSRQATNTEAFFGQGTRLTVV.

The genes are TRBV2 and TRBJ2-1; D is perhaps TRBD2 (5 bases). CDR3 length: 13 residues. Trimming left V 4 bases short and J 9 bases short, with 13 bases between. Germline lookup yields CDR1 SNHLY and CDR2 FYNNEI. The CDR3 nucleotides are TGTGCCAGCAGTGCGATGCGGGTCGGTGAGCAGTTCTTC. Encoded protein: CASSAMRVGEQFF.